These T cell receptor beta chains were read from a single sample in a study of human T cells and chemical hapten exposure. TCRdb used MiXCR to reprocess the RACE reads, holding one entry per CDR3 protein. The table has around 92,000 distinct CDR3 sequences, under 14% seen once. Source: whole blood, taken in connection with sensitization to the hapten diphenylcyclopropenone (DPC). The source of these receptors is a woman aged 55-70 years with alopecia areata. Some clones in this sample may be carry-over from other donors' samples. CDR3s include the opening cysteine and the closing phenylalanine or tryptophan. A D gene is named only where the DNA matches it firmly. Some rows have no size entry. The others give once, few or many, or a class for an expanded clone.

j_call d_call v_call clone_size cdr3_nt cdr3_aa
TRBJ2-7 NA TRBV18 many TGTGCCAGCTCACCAGCCGACGGCTACGAGCAGTACTTC CASSPADGYEQYF
TRBJ2-1 TRBD2 TRBV20-1 many TGCAGTGCTGGTCCCGGCGGGAGCACCTACAATGAGCAGTTCTTC CSAGPGGSTYNEQFF
TRBJ2-5 NA TRBV7-9 NA TGTGCCAGCAGCTTATCGTATCAGGGCGTGGGGAAGACCCAGTACTTC CASSLSYQGVGKTQYF
TRBJ1-6 NA TRBV4-1 NA TGCGCCAGCAGCCACCCTGCCAATAATTCACCCCTCCACTTT CASSHPANNSPLHF
TRBJ1-2 TRBD1 TRBV20-1 many TGCAGTGCTTGGCGACAGGGAAGGGATGGCTACACCTTC CSAWRQGRDGYTF
TRBJ2-7 NA TRBV12-3/TRBV12-4 many TGTGCCAGCAGGGGGGCAGGACCCGCCGACGGGGGTCACTACGAGCAGTACTTC CASRGAGPADGGHYEQYF
TRBJ2-7 NA TRBV5-1 NA TGCGCCAGCAGCTTGGGGGCAGGAATAACCTACGAGCAGTACTTC CASSLGAGITYEQYF
TRBJ1-4 NA TRBV2 many TGTGCCAGCAGGAAATTCAGGGGAACAACTAATGAAAAACTGTTTTTT CASRKFRGTTNEKLFF
TRBJ1-3 TRBD1 TRBV10-2 few TGCGCCAGCAGTCGAGGACAGGTCTCCTCTGGAAACACCATATATTTT CASSRGQVSSGNTIYF
TRBJ1-2 NA TRBV10-1 many TGCGCCAGCAGTGAGGTGGGGGCCCTCTATGGCTACACCTTC CASSEVGALYGYTF
TRBJ2-1 TRBD1 TRBV4-1 many TGCGCCAGCAGCAACCGCGGGGACAGGTGGAATGAGCAGTTCTTC CASSNRGDRWNEQFF
TRBJ2-1 TRBD2 TRBV9 NA TGTGCCAGCAGCTCATCGGGACTAGCGGGGCGATCCTACAATGAGCAGTTCTTC CASSSSGLAGRSYNEQFF
TRBJ1-6 NA TRBV7-6 many TGTGCCAGCAGCCCCTACGGGATTTCACCCCTCCACTTT CASSPYGISPLHF
TRBJ2-5 NA TRBV10-3 few TGTGCCATCAGGGACAGTGCGGAGACCCAGTACTTC CAIRDSAETQYF
TRBJ1-1 NA TRBV20-1 NA TGCAATGCTAGAGATTTGTCGGACACGCACTATTTTGGGGAAGCTTTCTTT CNARDLSDTHYFGEAFF
TRBJ1-1 NA TRBV12-3/TRBV12-4 NA TGTGCCAGCACCCAGGGCATGGGCACTGAAGCTTTCTTT CASTQGMGTEAFF
TRBJ2-3 NA TRBV2 NA TGTGCCAGCCCCAGCACAGATACGCAGTATTTT CASPSTDTQYF
TRBJ2-6 NA TRBV28 NA TGTGCCAGCAGTGGCCAGGGATCTGGGGCCAACGTCCTGACTTTC CASSGQGSGANVLTF
TRBJ2-7 NA TRBV12-3/TRBV12-4 NA TGTGCCAGCAGTTTAGCGAGATCCGGCGGGCAGTACTTC CASSLARSGGQYF
TRBJ2-7 TRBD1 TRBV3-1 many TGTGCCAGCAGCCAAGATCACAGGGGCCTGACCCCGAGCTCCTACGAGCAGTACTTC CASSQDHRGLTPSSYEQYF
TRBJ1-6 NA TRBV3-1 few TGTGCCAGCAGCCAAGATAGTCTAGGCAATAATTCACCCCTCCACTTT CASSQDSLGNNSPLHF
TRBJ2-7 NA TRBV12-3/TRBV12-4 NA TGTGCCAGCAAGATGTCCTACGAGCAGTACTTC CASKMSYEQYF
TRBJ1-2 TRBD1 TRBV6-5 NA TGTGCCAGCGGGGAGGGGACAGGGGTTGGCTACACCTTC CASGEGTGVGYTF
TRBJ2-7 NA TRBV27 many TGTGCCAGCAGTCTTAGCAGGGTTGGATACGAGCAGTACTTC CASSLSRVGYEQYF
TRBJ2-3 NA TRBV12-2 few NA CASRLVGVGTGADTQYF
TRBJ1-2 TRBD1 TRBV20-1 many TGCAGTGCTAGGGGACAGACTTATGGCTACACCTTC CSARGQTYGYTF
TRBJ2-5 TRBD2 TRBV6-6 many TGTGCCAGCAGACCTTATGGGGGGGGGCAAGAGACCCAGTACTTC CASRPYGGGQETQYF
TRBJ1-1 NA TRBV20-1 many TGCAGTGCTATGATTACGGAAACCCAAGCTTTCTTT CSAMITETQAFF
TRBJ2-3 NA TRBV11-3 many TGTGCCAGCAGCCGACTCCGTAGCACAGATACGCAGTATTTT CASSRLRSTDTQYF
TRBJ1-5 TRBD1 TRBV3-1 many TGTGCCAGCAGCCGAGTAGGGGGCGAACAGCCCCAGCATTTT CASSRVGGEQPQHF
TRBJ1-2 NA TRBV6-6 few TGTGCCAGCAGTTACTCGAAGACAGGCAACAACTATGGCTACACCTTC CASSYSKTGNNYGYTF
TRBJ2-7 NA TRBV6-5 few TGTGCCAGCAGTCAGGGGGGATACGAGCAGTACTTC CASSQGGYEQYF
TRBJ2-7 TRBD1 TRBV6-2/TRBV6-3 many TGTGCCAGCAGTTACTCCGGGACAGCCTACGAGCAGTACTTC CASSYSGTAYEQYF
TRBJ2-2 TRBD2 TRBV11-2 few TGTGCCAGCAGCTTAGTGGGCGGGGGGATCTTGATCACCGGGGAGCTGTTTTTT CASSLVGGGILITGELFF
TRBJ2-7 NA TRBV20-1 few TGCAGTGCTTGGGGAACCTACGAGCAGTACTTC CSAWGTYEQYF
TRBJ1-5 NA TRBV5-6 few TGTGCCAGCAGCTTGATGGGGGGCAAAAGCAATCAGCCCCAGCATTTT CASSLMGGKSNQPQHF
TRBJ1-2 NA TRBV12-3/TRBV12-4 many TGTGCCAGCAGTTCGACTCAGGGCTACACCTTC CASSSTQGYTF
TRBJ1-3 NA TRBV12-3/TRBV12-4 many TGTGCCAGCACCCTGAGTCGACACTCTGGAAACACCATATATTTT CASTLSRHSGNTIYF
TRBJ2-7 NA TRBV11-2 NA TGTGCCAGCAGCTTAGGCGGCGGGGGCCTCTACGAGCAGTACTTC CASSLGGGGLYEQYF
TRBJ2-3 NA TRBV19 once TGTGCCAGTAGTCCCCACAGGAATACGCAGTATTTT CASSPHRNTQYF
TRBJ2-1 NA TRBV7-9 few TGTGCCAGCAGTGGAGACAAATACGGAGTTAATGAGCAGTTCTTC CASSGDKYGVNEQFF
TRBJ1-2 TRBD1 TRBV29-1 few TGCAGCGTAGCGCAGGGGGTCGAATATGGCTACACCTTC CSVAQGVEYGYTF
TRBJ2-1 NA TRBV6-2/TRBV6-3 many TGTGCCAGCAGTTACCGCATCGGCTCGGGGGTCTACAATGAGCAGTTCTTC CASSYRIGSGVYNEQFF
TRBJ1-4 NA TRBV7-2 NA TGTGCCAGCAGCTGGGGGCCTTCTGAAAAACTGTTTTTT CASSWGPSEKLFF
TRBJ1-5 NA TRBV20-1 many TGCAGTGCTAGAAGGGTCTCTGCGGCCGTCGAGAATCAGCCCCAGCATTTT CSARRVSAAVENQPQHF
TRBJ2-2 TRBD1 TRBV18 many TGTGCCAGCTCCCCACAGGGGCCGAACACCGGGGAGCTGTTTTTT CASSPQGPNTGELFF
TRBJ2-6 NA TRBV7-2 NA TGTGCCAGCAGCTCCACAGGGACTGGGGCCAACGTCCTGACTTTC CASSSTGTGANVLTF
TRBJ2-7 NA TRBV20-1 NA TGCAGTGTCCGGCTTGTTGAGGGCCATCCCTACGAGCAGTACTTC CSVRLVEGHPYEQYF
TRBJ2-3 TRBD1 TRBV6-6 many TGTGCCAGCAGCCCCGGGACAGGAACGCAGTATTTT CASSPGTGTQYF
TRBJ1-4 NA TRBV6-5 NA TGTGCCAGCAGGAGAAATAATGAAAAACTGTTTTTT CASRRNNEKLFF
TRBJ2-1 TRBD2 TRBV2 few TGTGCCAGCAGTACCGGGCCCTACCCTCCCCTAGCGGGTCCCAATGAGCAGTTCTTC CASSTGPYPPLAGPNEQFF
TRBJ2-6 NA TRBV12-3/TRBV12-4 many TGTGCCAGCAGTTCGCCCGTCGGGGCCAACGTCCTGACTTTC CASSSPVGANVLTF
TRBJ2-6 NA TRBV6-5 many TGTGCCAGCAGTTACGGGCCCTCTGGGGCCAACGTCCTGACTTTC CASSYGPSGANVLTF
TRBJ1-2 NA TRBV5-4 few TGTGCCAGCAGCTTGAACGAGGGCTATGGCTACACCTTC CASSLNEGYGYTF